This T cell receptor beta chain derives from a study of T cell responses to AZD1222 COVID-19 vaccine. Broader study findings: Clonal diversity may have been underestimated, and the donors were mostly white British, with more females than males.

This table comes from immunoSEQ multiplex PCR, and its TCRdb copy is limited to in-frame clones, with some not included. The table lists fewer than 200,000 clones, almost 90% of them singletons, with roughly 11% in the top ten. CDR1 and CDR2 (germline): SNHLY, FYNNEI. V was shortened by 2 bases and J by 4 bases, with 11 bases between the two germline ends. The CDR3 is 15 residues long. To note about this clone: The target antigen is unknown.

This chain connects TRBV2 to TRBJ2-2, with D perhaps matching TRBD1 (5 bases). The TCR originated in an adult who received the AZD1222 COVID-19 vaccine. The sequences come from peripheral blood, collected 28 days after the second AZD1222 dose. The CDR3: CASSEFRATTGELFF. CDR3 in DNA: TGTGCCAGCAGTGAATTCAGGGCCACCACCGGGGAGCTGTTTTTT.